The text below deals with one T cell receptor beta chain. The target antigen is unknown. The data were produced by immunoSEQ multiplex PCR, yet TCRdb's version contains in-frame clones alone and is incomplete. The top ten hold 17% of the sample, which has about 92,000 clones, 80% to 85% seen once. This sample stems from a study of graft-versus-host responses after intestinal transplantation. The source is a human donor who received an intestinal transplant. The specimen comprised unstimulated CD8+ T cells sorted from spleen or lymph node cells, sampled before intestinal transplant.

CDR3 sequence (DNA): TGTGCCAGCAGCCATTCAGCGTCTGGAAACACCATATATTTT. This encodes CASSHSASGNTIYF. The genes are TRBV14 and TRBJ1-3; D gene unclear. Trimming took off 3 bases at V and 1 base at J, with 7 bases between the two ends. This CDR3 is 14 amino acids long. Per germline, CDR1 SGHDN and CDR2 FVKESK.